A selection of T cell receptor beta chains follows, all from one sample in a study of blood T cell repertoires in COVID-19. The table came from immunoSEQ multiplex PCR; TCRdb's copy has only in-frame clones and leaves some out. The sample has approximately 180,000 clones, over 80% seen once. Input material: peripheral blood. These receptors came from a woman aged 40 to 50 with COVID-19, enrolled during active disease. Each CDR3 is given with its conserved first and last residue. Fields, in order: D gene, V gene, clone size, J gene, CDR3 protein, CDR3 DNA. A D gene is named only where the DNA matches it firmly. Rows give clone size only sometimes, using once, few, many, or a class for an expanded clone.

>TRBD1|TRBV5-4|-|TRBJ1-1
CASSRGQGFAEAFF
TGTGCCAGCAGTCGGGGACAGGGCTTTGCTGAAGCTTTCTTT
>-|TRBV27|-|TRBJ2-3
CASSFNTDTQYF
TGTGCCAGCAGTTTTAATACAGATACGCAGTATTTT
>TRBD2|TRBV19|-|TRBJ2-4
CASNMGLAGDGAKNIQYF
TGTGCCAGTAACATGGGACTAGCGGGAGATGGGGCCAAAAACATTCAGTACTTC
>-|TRBV28|once|TRBJ2-7
CASRSGSSYEQYF
TGTGCCAGCAGATCAGGGTCCTCCTACGAGCAGTACTTC
>-|TRBV16|few|TRBJ2-7
CASSPLDSSYEQYF
TGTGCCAGCAGCCCTTTGGACAGCTCCTACGAGCAGTACTTC
>-|TRBV6-5|-|TRBJ1-6
CASSLTGSSYNSPLHF
TGTGCCAGCAGTTTAACAGGGAGCTCCTATAATTCACCCCTCCACTTT
>-|TRBV9|once|TRBJ2-3
CASSQTTSTDTQYF
TGTGCCAGCAGCCAAACGACTAGCACAGATACGCAGTATTTT
>TRBD1|TRBV19|once|TRBJ1-1
CASTRTGGGTEAFF
TGTGCCAGTACTCGGACAGGGGGCGGGACTGAAGCTTTCTTT
>-|TRBV5-1|-|TRBJ1-5
CASSEGGQPQHF
TGCGCCAGCAGCGAAGGGGGTCAGCCCCAGCATTTT
>TRBD1|TRBV5-1|-|TRBJ2-7
CASSTGQGRYEQYF
TGCGCCAGCAGCACGGGACAGGGTAGGTACGAGCAGTACTTC
>-|TRBV6-5|large|TRBJ1-5
CASSYQGNQPQHF
TGTGCCAGCAGTTACCAGGGGAATCAGCCCCAGCATTTT
>-|TRBV5-4|-|TRBJ2-2
CASSSAGTLDTGELFF
TGTGCCAGCAGCTCTGCCGGGACACTAGACACCGGGGAGCTGTTTTTT
>TRBD1|TRBV19|-|TRBJ1-6
CASSKGTGANNSPLHF
TGTGCCAGTAGTAAAGGGACAGGGGCAAATAATTCACCCCTCCACTTT
>-|TRBV19|many|TRBJ1-2
CASSEGWGGYGYTF
TGTGCCAGTAGTGAGGGTTGGGGAGGCTATGGCTACACCTTC
>-|TRBV12-3/TRBV12-4|-|TRBJ2-5
CASSLRETQYF
TGTGCCAGCAGTTTGAGGGAGACCCAGTACTTC
>TRBD2|TRBV6-5|-|TRBJ2-7
CASNRGGPYEQYF
TGTGCCAGCAATCGCGGGGGGCCGTACGAGCAGTACTTC
>-|TRBV11-2|-|TRBJ1-4
CASSLDRGRGLFF
TGTGCCAGCAGCTTAGATCGTGGGAGAGGACTGTTTTTT
>TRBD2|TRBV5-4|-|TRBJ2-3
CASSSRLAGGLPHLTDTQYF
TGTGCCAGCAGCTCCAGACTAGCGGGGGGGCTACCCCACCTCACAGATACGCAGTATTTT
>-|TRBV10-2|-|TRBJ1-2
CASSGGASRANYGYTF
TGCGCCAGCAGTGGTGGGGCCTCTCGAGCTAACTATGGCTACACCTTC
>TRBD1|TRBV7-9|-|TRBJ1-2
CASSLDRGHDGYTF
TGTGCCAGCAGCCTGGACAGGGGGCACGATGGCTACACCTTC
>TRBD1|TRBV11-2|-|TRBJ2-7
CASSLVTGDGKQYF
TGTGCCAGCAGCTTAGTTACAGGGGATGGCAAGCAGTACTTC
>TRBD1|TRBV19|-|TRBJ1-2
CASSARTGGGNYGYTF
TGTGCCAGTAGTGCGCGGACAGGGGGCGGAAACTATGGCTACACCTTC
>-|TRBV5-4|-|TRBJ2-7
CASSPRDTHSYEQYF
TGTGCCAGCAGCCCACGGGACACGCACTCCTACGAGCAGTACTTC
>TRBD2|TRBV7-2|-|TRBJ2-1
CASSYRSGGASNEQFF
TGTGCCAGCAGCTACCGTAGCGGGGGGGCCTCCAATGAGCAGTTCTTC
>TRBD2|TRBV10-1|-|TRBJ2-3
CASRPTVLAGVADTQYF
TGCGCCAGCAGGCCCACCGTATTAGCGGGTGTTGCGGATACGCAGTATTTT
>TRBD2|TRBV6-5|-|TRBJ2-2
CASRLAGDSGELFF
TGTGCCAGCAGACTAGCGGGAGATTCCGGGGAGCTGTTTTTT
>TRBD1|TRBV19|-|TRBJ1-3
CASRRTGSSSGNTIYF
TGTGCCAGTCGACGGACAGGGTCAAGCTCTGGAAACACCATATATTTT
>-|TRBV29-1|-|TRBJ1-1
CSVGGGGAGTEAFF
TGCAGCGTTGGCGGTGGAGGGGCAGGAACTGAAGCTTTCTTT
>-|TRBV7-6|-|TRBJ2-7
CASSPNSVSHEQYF
TGTGCCAGCAGCCCGAACTCTGTGAGTCACGAGCAGTACTTC
>TRBD2|TRBV19|-|TRBJ2-5
CATSPTGLAQETQYF
TGTGCCACCTCCCCCACAGGACTAGCACAAGAGACCCAGTACTTC
>-|TRBV5-6|-|TRBJ1-2
CASSRGRHSYGYTF
TGTGCCAGCAGCCGTGGCCGGCACAGTTATGGCTACACCTTC
>-|TRBV27|-|TRBJ1-1
CASSFGLGAEAFF
TGTGCCAGCAGTTTTGGTTTAGGGGCTGAAGCTTTCTTT
>TRBD1|TRBV6-2/TRBV6-3|-|TRBJ1-1
CASSRQGWRTEAFF
TGTGCCAGCAGCCGACAGGGGTGGCGCACTGAAGCTTTCTTT